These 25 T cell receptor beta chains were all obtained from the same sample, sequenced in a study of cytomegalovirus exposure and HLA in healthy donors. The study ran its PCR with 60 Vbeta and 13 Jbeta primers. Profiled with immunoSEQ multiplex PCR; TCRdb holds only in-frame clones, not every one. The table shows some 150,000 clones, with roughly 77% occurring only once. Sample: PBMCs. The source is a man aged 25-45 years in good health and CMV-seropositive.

In DNA form, the CDR3 reads TGTGCCAGCCAGTATCCCGGGGCCAACGTCCTGACTTTC. Protein sequence: CASQYPGANVLTF. The chain combines TRBV6-5 with TRBJ2-6; no reliable D call. CDR3 size: 13 residues. V was pared by 8 bases and J by 4 bases, with 9 bases between. CDR1 and CDR2 from the germline V gene are MNHEY and SVGAGI.

The CDR3 coding sequence is TGTGCCTGGAGGTCGGGGGGTATGGCTTTCTTT. This sequence encodes CAWRSGGMAFF. The chain links TRBV30 to TRBJ1-1; D is perhaps TRBD1 (5 bases). Germline CDR1 and CDR2: GTSNPN and SVGIG (reference sequence). This CDR3 spans 11 amino acids. V lost 3 bases to trimming and J lost 11 bases, with 13 bases between them.

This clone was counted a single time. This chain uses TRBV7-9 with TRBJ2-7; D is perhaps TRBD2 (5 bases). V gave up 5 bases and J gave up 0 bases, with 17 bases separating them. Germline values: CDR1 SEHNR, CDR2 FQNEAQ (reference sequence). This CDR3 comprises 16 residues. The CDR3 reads CASSPGLGSSSYEQYF. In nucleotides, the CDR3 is TGTGCCAGCAGCCCCGGGTTGGGGAGCAGCTCCTACGAGCAGTACTTC.

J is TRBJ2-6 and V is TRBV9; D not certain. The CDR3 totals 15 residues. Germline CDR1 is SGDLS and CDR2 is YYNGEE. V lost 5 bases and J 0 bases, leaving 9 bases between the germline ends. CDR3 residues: CASREPRSGANVLTF. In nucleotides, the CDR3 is TGTGCCAGCAGAGAGCCCCGCTCTGGGGCCAACGTCCTGACTTTC.

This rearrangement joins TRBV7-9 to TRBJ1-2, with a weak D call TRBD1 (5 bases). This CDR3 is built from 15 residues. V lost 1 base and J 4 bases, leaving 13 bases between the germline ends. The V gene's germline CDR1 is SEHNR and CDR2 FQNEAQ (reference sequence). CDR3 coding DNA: TGTGCCAGCAGCTTAGGGCAGGGCAATAGCTATGGCTACACCTTC. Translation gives CASSLGQGNSYGYTF.

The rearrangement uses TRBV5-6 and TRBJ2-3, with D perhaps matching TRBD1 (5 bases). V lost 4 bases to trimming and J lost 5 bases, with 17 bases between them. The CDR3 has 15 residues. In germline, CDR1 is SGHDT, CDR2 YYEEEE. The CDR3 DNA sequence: TGTGCCAGCAGCGAGCGTCTAACAGGTCGAGATACGCAGTATTTT. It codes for CASSERLTGRDTQYF. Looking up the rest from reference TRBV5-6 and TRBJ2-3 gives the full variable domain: DAGVTQSPTHLIKTRGQQVTLRCSPKSGHDTVSWYQQALGQGPQFIFQYYEEEERQRGNFPDRFSGHQFPNYSSELNVNALLLGDSALYLCASSERLTGRDTQYFGPGTRLTVL.

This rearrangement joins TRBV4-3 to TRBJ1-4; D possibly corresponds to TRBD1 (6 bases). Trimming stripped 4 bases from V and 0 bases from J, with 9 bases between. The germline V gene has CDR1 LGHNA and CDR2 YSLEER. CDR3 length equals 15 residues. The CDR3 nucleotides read TGCGCCAGCAGCCGGAGGACAGCAACTAATGAAAAACTGTTTTTT. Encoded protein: CASSRRTATNEKLFF.

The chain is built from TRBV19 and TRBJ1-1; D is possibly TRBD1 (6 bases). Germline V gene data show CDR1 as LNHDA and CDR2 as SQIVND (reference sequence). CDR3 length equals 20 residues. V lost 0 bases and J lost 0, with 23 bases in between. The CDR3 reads CASSIDRGTAHMTVNTEAFF. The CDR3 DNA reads TGTGCCAGTAGTATAGACAGGGGTACGGCCCACATGACGGTGAACACTGAAGCTTTCTTT.

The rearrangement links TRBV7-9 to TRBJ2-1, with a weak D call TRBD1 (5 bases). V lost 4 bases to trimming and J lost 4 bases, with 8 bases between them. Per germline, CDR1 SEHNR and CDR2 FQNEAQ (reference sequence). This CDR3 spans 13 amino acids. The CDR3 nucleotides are TGTGCCAGCAGCTCGACAGTGTACAATGAGCAGTTCTTC. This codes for CASSSTVYNEQFF. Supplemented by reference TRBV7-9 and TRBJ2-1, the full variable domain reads DTGVSQNPRHKITKRGQNVTFRCDPISEHNRLYWYRQTLGQGPEFLTYFQNEAQLEKSRLLSDRFSAERPKGSFSTLEIQRTEQGDSAMYLCASSSTVYNEQFFGPGTRLTVL.

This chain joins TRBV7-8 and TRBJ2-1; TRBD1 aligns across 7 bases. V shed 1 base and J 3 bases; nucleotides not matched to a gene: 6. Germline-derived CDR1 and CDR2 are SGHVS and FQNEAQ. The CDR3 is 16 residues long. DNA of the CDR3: TGTGCCAGCAGCTTAGTCGGGGCAGGGGGCTACAATGAGCAGTTCTTC. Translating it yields CASSLVGAGGYNEQFF.

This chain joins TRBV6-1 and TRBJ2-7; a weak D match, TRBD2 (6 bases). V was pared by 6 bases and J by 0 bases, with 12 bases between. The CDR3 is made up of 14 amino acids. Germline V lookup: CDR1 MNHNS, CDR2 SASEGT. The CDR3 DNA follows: TGTGCCAGCAGCCGGGACTGGAGCTCCTACGAGCAGTACTTC. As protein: CASSRDWSSYEQYF.

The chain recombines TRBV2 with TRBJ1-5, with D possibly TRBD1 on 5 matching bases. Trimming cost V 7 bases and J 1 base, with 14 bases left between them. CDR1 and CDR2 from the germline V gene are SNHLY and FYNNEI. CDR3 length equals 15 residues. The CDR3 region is CASTEQVGSNQPQHF. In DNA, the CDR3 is TGTGCCAGCACCGAACAGGTGGGCAGCAATCAGCCCCAGCATTTT.

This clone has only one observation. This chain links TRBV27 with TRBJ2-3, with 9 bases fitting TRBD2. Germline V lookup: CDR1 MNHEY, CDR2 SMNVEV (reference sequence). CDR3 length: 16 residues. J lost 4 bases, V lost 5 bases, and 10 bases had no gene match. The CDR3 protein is CASSAFDSGGPDTQYF. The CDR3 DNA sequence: TGTGCCAGCAGTGCCTTCGATAGCGGGGGCCCAGATACGCAGTATTTT.

The CDR3 DNA reads TGTGCCAGCAGCTTAATTTCTAGCGGGGCAGATACGCAGTATTTT. The encoded protein is CASSLISSGADTQYF. The chain carries TRBV7-2 and TRBJ2-3; TRBD2 agrees at 9 bases. The CDR3 is made up of 15 amino acids. Germline V lookup: CDR1 SGHTA, CDR2 FQGNSA. Germline trimming cut 2 bases from V and 4 bases from J; bases unmatched to any gene: 4.

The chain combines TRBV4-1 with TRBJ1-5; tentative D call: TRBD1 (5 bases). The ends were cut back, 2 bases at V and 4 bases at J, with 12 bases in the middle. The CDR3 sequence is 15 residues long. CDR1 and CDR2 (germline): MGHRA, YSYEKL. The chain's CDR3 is CASSQSQGVNQPQHF. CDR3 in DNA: TGCGCCAGCAGCCAAAGTCAGGGCGTAAATCAGCCCCAGCATTTT.

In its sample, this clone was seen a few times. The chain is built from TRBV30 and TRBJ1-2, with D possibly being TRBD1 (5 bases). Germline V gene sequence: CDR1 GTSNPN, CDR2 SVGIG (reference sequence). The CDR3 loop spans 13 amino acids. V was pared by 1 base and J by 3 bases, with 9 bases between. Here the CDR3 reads CAWSGGADYGYTF. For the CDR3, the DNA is TGTGCCTGGAGTGGTGGGGCTGACTATGGCTACACCTTC.

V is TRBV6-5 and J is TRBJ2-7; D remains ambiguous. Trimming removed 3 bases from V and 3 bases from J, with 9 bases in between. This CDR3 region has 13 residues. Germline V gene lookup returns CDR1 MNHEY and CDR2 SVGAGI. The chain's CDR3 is CASSYQVHYEQYF. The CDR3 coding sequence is TGTGCCAGCAGTTATCAGGTACACTACGAGCAGTACTTC.

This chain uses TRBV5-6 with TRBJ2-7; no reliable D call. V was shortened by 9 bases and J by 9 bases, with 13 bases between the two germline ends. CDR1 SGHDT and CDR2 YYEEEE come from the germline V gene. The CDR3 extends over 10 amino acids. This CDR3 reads CATDFGGQYF. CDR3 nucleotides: TGTGCCACCGACTTTGGCGGGCAGTACTTC.

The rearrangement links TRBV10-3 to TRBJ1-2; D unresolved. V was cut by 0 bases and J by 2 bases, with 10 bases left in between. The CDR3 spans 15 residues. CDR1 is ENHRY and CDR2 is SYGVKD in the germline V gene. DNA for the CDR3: TGTGCCATCAGTGAGTCTTTGACGGAGAACTATGGCTACACCTTC. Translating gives CAISESLTENYGYTF.

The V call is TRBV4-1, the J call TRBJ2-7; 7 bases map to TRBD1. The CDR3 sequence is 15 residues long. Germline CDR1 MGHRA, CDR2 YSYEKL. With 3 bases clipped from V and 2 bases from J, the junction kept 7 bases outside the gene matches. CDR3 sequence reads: CASSQPGQRTYEQYF. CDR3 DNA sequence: TGCGCCAGCAGCCAGCCGGGACAGCGTACCTACGAGCAGTACTTC.

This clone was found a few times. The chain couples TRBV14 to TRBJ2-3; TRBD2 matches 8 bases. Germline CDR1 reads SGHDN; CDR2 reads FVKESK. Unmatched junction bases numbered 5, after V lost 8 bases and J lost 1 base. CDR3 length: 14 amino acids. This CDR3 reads CASRRSGGTDTQYF. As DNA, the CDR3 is TGTGCCAGCCGTCGTAGCGGGGGCACAGATACGCAGTATTTT.

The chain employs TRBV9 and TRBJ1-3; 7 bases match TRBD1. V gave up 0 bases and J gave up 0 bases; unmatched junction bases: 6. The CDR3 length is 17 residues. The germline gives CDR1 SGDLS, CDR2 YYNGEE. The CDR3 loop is CASSVARQGLSGNTIYF. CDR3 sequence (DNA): TGTGCCAGCAGCGTAGCTCGACAGGGACTCTCTGGAAACACCATATATTTT.

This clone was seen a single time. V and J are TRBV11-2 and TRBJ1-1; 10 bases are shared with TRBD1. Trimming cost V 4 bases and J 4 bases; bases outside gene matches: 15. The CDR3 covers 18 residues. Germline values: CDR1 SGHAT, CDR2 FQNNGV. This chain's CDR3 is CASSSPAGTGVRITEAFF. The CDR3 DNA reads TGTGCCAGCAGCTCCCCCGCCGGGACAGGGGTTAGGATCACTGAAGCTTTCTTT.

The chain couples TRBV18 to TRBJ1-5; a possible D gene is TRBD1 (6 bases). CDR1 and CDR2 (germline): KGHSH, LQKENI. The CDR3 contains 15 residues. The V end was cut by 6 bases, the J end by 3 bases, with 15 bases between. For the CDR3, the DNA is TGTGCCAGCTCGTCCTCAGGGGTCGCCAATCAGCCCCAGCATTTT. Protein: CASSSSGVANQPQHF.

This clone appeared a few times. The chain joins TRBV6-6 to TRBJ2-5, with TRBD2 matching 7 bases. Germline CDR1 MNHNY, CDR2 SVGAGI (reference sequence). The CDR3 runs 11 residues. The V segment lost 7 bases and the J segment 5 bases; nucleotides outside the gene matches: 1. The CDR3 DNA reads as TGTGCCAGCACCGGGGGGGAGACCCAGTACTTC. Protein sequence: CASTGGETQYF.